A single sample is the source of the 17 T cell receptor beta chains below, sequenced in a study of T cell repertoires in aging, cancer and after chemotherapy. TCR beta rearrangements were amplified from peripheral blood genomic DNA. Rearranged V-D-J TRB sequences were amplified with a mixed TRB-A/B primer pool. Each CDR3 protein gets one entry after TCRdb re-called the multiplex PCR reads with MiXCR. The repertoire consists of approximately 2,400 distinct CDR3 sequences, with about 45% occurring once and the leading ten covering about 40%. The sequencing input was blood. Source of these receptors: a human donor with a solid tumor.

The chain couples TRBV5-1 to TRBJ1-5; D possibly corresponds to TRBD1 (6 bases). Germline CDR1 SGHRS, CDR2 YFSETQ. The CDR3 consists of 14 residues. Trimming took 4 bases from V and 4 from J, leaving 12 bases between them. CDR3 loop: CASSLGTLNQPQHF. The CDR3 nucleotides are TGCGCCAGCAGCCTAGGGACACTAAATCAGCCCCAGCATTTT. Full variable domain (missing parts from reference TRBV5-1 and TRBJ1-5): KAGVTQTPRYLIKTRGQQVTLSCSPISGHRSVSWYQQTPGQGLQFLFEYFSETQRNKGNFPGRFSGRQFSNSRSEMNVSTLELGDSALYLCASSLGTLNQPQHFGDGTRLSIL.

This clonotype rates as large. The chain joins TRBV7-2 to TRBJ2-7; TRBD1 matches 10 bases. Trimming at V came to 5 bases and at J to 2 bases, leaving 9 bases not matched to a gene. The germline CDR1 and CDR2 sequences are SGHTA and FQGNSA. The CDR3 loop spans 16 amino acids. CDR3 region: CASSPNSGTGAYEQYF. CDR3 bases: TGTGCCAGCAGCCCCAACTCCGGGACAGGGGCCTACGAGCAGTACTTC.

The gene calls are TRBV19 and TRBJ1-5; D uncertain. From germline, CDR1 is LNHDA and CDR2 SQIVND (reference sequence). V was shortened by 4 bases and J by 2 bases, with 9 bases between the two germline ends. This CDR3 has 14 amino acids. CDR3 amino acids: CASSRRRGNQPQHF. CDR3 DNA sequence: TGTGCCAGTAGTAGGCGTAGGGGCAATCAGCCCCAGCATTTT.

This clonotype was counted once. This chain connects TRBV13 to TRBJ2-7, with 12 bases lining up with TRBD2. This CDR3 is built from 16 residues. Germline V CDR1 and CDR2: PRHDT, FYEKMQ (reference sequence). The J segment lost 2 bases and the V segment lost 5 bases, leaving 7 bases of the junction unmatched. CDR3 in DNA: TGTGCCAGCAGCCAGCTTGGACTAGCGGGACCCTACGAGCAGTACTTC. This codes for CASSQLGLAGPYEQYF.

This clonotype is termed large. The chain joins TRBV5-1 to TRBJ1-2, with D perhaps TRBD1 (5 bases). The CDR3 totals 14 residues. V shed 0 bases and J shed 4 bases, with 10 bases lying between them. The V gene's germline CDR1 is SGHRS and CDR2 YFSETQ. CDR3 bases: TGCGCCAGCAGCTTGGCAGGGACTGGCTATGGCTACACCTTC. Its translation is CASSLAGTGYGYTF.

The chain is built from TRBV6-5 and TRBJ1-1; D not certain. Germline V gene sequence: CDR1 MNHEY, CDR2 SVGAGI. The CDR3 covers 13 residues. Trimming cost V 3 bases and J 4 bases, with 9 bases left between them. This chain's CDR3 is CASSYQRATEAFF. As DNA, the CDR3 is TGTGCCAGCAGTTATCAGAGGGCCACTGAAGCTTTCTTT.

The V and J genes are TRBV7-9 and TRBJ1-6, with D possibly matching TRBD1 (6 bases). V was shortened by 3 bases and J by 10 bases, with 16 bases between the two germline ends. Germline V gene sequence: CDR1 SEHNR, CDR2 FQNEAQ (reference sequence). There are 15 residues in the CDR3. The CDR3 reads CASSFMIGGYSPLHF. CDR3 coding DNA: TGTGCCAGCAGCTTCATGATAGGGGGATACTCACCCCTCCACTTT.

The rearrangement joins TRBV5-4 to TRBJ2-3; no firm D call. V dropped 0 bases and J dropped 14 bases, with 13 bases sitting between them. Germline-derived CDR1 and CDR2 are SGHNT and YYREEE (reference sequence). This CDR3 contains 12 residues. CDR3 in amino acids: CASSLEGLSVYF. The CDR3 DNA reads TGTGCCAGCAGCTTGGAGGGCCTATCGGTGTATTTT.

This clonotype was detected a few times. J is TRBJ2-1 and V is TRBV7-6; 9 positions match TRBD2. This CDR3 comprises 16 residues. V lost 1 base, J lost 5 bases, and 6 bases stayed unmatched. Per germline, CDR1 SGHVS and CDR2 FNYEAQ. CDR3 residues: CASSLDPSGRHNEQFF. CDR3 bases: TGTGCCAGCAGCTTAGACCCCAGCGGGAGGCACAATGAGCAGTTCTTC.

Regarding this clonotype: A read error may produce the germline difference seen at one junction end. This chain joins TRBV7-2 and TRBJ2-1; tentative D call: TRBD1 (7 bases). The length of the CDR3 is 16 residues. Germline V lookup: CDR1 SGHTA, CDR2 FQGNSA. The CDR3 DNA reads as TGTGCTAGCAGCTTGTTTGCGGCTCAGGGGGGTAATGAGCAGTTCTTC. Its translation: CASSLFAAQGGNEQFF.

This rearrangement joins TRBV12-3 or TRBV12-4 to TRBJ2-2, with D possibly being TRBD1 (6 bases). V was clipped by 5 bases and J by 9 bases, with 13 bases between them. The CDR3 consists of 13 residues. CDR3 bases: TGTGCCAGCAGTATACTCCGGGACAGGGAGCTGTTTTTT. This encodes CASSILRDRELFF.

In this sample, this clonotype turned up once. CDR3 coding DNA: TGTGCCAGCAGGCACCGGGACACCTTCGATGAAAAACTGTTTTTT. It encodes CASRHRDTFDEKLFF. The chain uses TRBV6-2 or TRBV6-3 and TRBJ1-4, with D perhaps matching TRBD1 (6 bases). Per germline, CDR1 MNHEY and CDR2 SVGEGT. Trimming stripped 6 bases from V and 6 bases from J, with 17 bases between. There are 15 residues in the CDR3.

This clonotype occurred a few times. This chain connects TRBV6-1 to TRBJ1-1; perhaps TRBD1 as D (5 bases). This CDR3 spans 14 amino acids. The germline V gene has CDR1 MNHNS and CDR2 SASEGT. V shed 6 bases and J shed 3 bases, with 14 bases lying between them. The CDR3 reads CASSVGQIDTEAFF. The CDR3 DNA sequence: TGTGCCAGCAGCGTAGGACAAATAGACACTGAAGCTTTCTTT.

To note about this clonotype: One end of the junction is discordant with germline, which a read error may explain. V usage is TRBV5-1 and J usage is TRBJ2-7; unclear D gene. Per germline, CDR1 SGHRS and CDR2 YFSETQ. There are 14 residues in the CDR3. The CDR3, as DNA: TGTGCCAGCAGCTTGGAGCAGAAGTACTACGAGCAGTACTTC. Encoded protein: CASSLEQKYYEQYF.

About this clonotype: This is likely a read error, given that the CDR3 carries no conserved phenylalanine or tryptophan at its end. The gene calls are TRBV20-1 and TRBJ2-7, with D maybe TRBD2 (5 bases). Germline-derived CDR1 and CDR2 are DFQATT and SNEGSKA (reference sequence). V gave up 3 bases and J gave up 5 bases, with 11 bases separating them. The CDR3 covers 12 residues. CDR3 protein: CSASASNHEQYL. CDR3 nucleotide sequence: TGCAGTGCTAGTGCTAGCAACCACGAGCAGTACTTA.

The chain combines TRBV7-2 with TRBJ2-5; D is uncertain. There are 11 residues in the CDR3. Trimming pared 4 bases from V and 10 bases from J, leaving 10 bases between. In germline, CDR1 is SGHTA, CDR2 FQGNSA. The CDR3 DNA reads TGTGCCAGCAGCTCAACACGAAACCAGTACTTC. It yields the protein CASSSTRNQYF.

This clonotype was counted between two and nine times. The chain employs TRBV29-1 and TRBJ2-1, with D possibly being TRBD2 (6 bases). The CDR3 runs to 13 residues. Trimming left V 8 bases short and J 2 bases short, with 13 bases between. Germline values: CDR1 SQVTM, CDR2 ANQGSEA. The CDR3 reads CSHSSGPYNEQFF. The CDR3 DNA sequence: TGCAGCCATTCAAGCGGGCCCTACAATGAGCAGTTCTTC.